This T cell receptor beta chain appears in the sequencing data of a study of blood T cell repertoires in COVID-19 (dated by TCRdb to about 2020). Turning to the overall study: Collaborator samples came from the United States, Italy and Spain and covered acute and convalescent phases of COVID-19. A de-identified subject ID, COVID-19 status, age in years and sex were almost always included in the sample metadata. The samples were drawn from the first 160 participants of the ongoing ImmuneRACE study and from 1,254 subjects provided by 6 global collaborators. The material from the prospective study consisted of cDNA or gDNA derived from T cells, B-cell-depleted T cells, or PBMCs. Deeply sampled blood TCRbeta repertoires from subjects exposed to, actively infected with, or recovered from COVID-19 were included in the dataset. Where available, HLA class I and class II types were taken from metadata supplied by the sample provider and were not determined by assay-based typing. The repertoires were released in a freely available public database intended as a resource for research on the immune response to SARS-CoV-2. The investigation overall reported the following: The quantity of clinical and demographic metadata differed by source and by participant and was supplied without curation.

CDR1 and CDR2 were assigned from the germline V gene as SNHLY and FYNNEI. V is pruned by 4 bases and J by 8 bases, leaving 8 bases of the junction without a gene match. Inclusive of the bounding cysteine and phenylalanine, the CDR3 is 14 residues long. Just CDR3 DNA is preserved here, 42 bases in frame from base 1. TCRbeta CDR3 regions were amplified from genomic DNA by means of the immunoSEQ Assay, a bias-controlled multiplex PCR. Per the authors' processing: The number of nucleated cells in each sample was estimated from the amplification of reference gene primers within the assay. To quantify the absolute abundance of each unique TCRbeta CDR3 rearrangement, sequence reads were collapsed and filtered. For each sample, productive Simpson clonality was calculated as the square root of Simpson's diversity index across productive rearrangements. TCRdb obtained this table from immuneACCESS and retained in-frame rearrangements with V and J assigned. These tables miss some clones; where compared with another copy, unresolved V genes account for less than half of the shortfall, and the remainder is unexplained. D and trimming come from the DNA, and the V and J calls and clone size come from that table. The sample table records 140,000 or so clones; about 80% of these occur just once. The ten biggest clones cover around 2.7% of the sample.

Details on this clone: Its antigen is unknown. No base-level quality is on record; no much larger clone is a single base apart.

Collaborating institutions collected whole blood in K2EDTA tubes following their own protocols. For TCRbeta analysis, collaborators shipped samples as frozen whole blood, isolated PBMCs, or DNA extracted from either of those sample types. The specimen sequenced was peripheral blood. The TCR was taken from a woman at least 80 years old with acute or convalescent COVID-19. This sequence uses TRBV2 and TRBJ1-2, and 9 bases in between align with TRBD1. The DNA is TGTGCCAGCAGTGGGGGGACAGGGCGAAGCGGCTACACCTTC. It encodes CASSGGTGRSGYTF.